This TCR beta chain was recorded in a study of somatic mutations in cytotoxic T cells in rheumatoid arthritis (dated by TCRdb to 2016 to 2017). Describing the broader study: Patient peripheral blood (around 30 ml EDTA) was drawn right after diagnosis and before any treatment started. Some T-cell populations stained with V beta antibodies were sorted by flow on a FACSAria II or Sony SH800 to nearly 100% purity, with sorted V beta1+ cells additionally subjected to TCRB sequencing. Whether expanded CD8+ T-cell clones in untreated, newly diagnosed rheumatoid arthritis carry somatic mutations was the study question, and clonality was characterized with TCRB deep sequencing. For roughly 63 rheumatoid arthritis patients and approximately 20 healthy controls, TCRB deep sequencing was carried out. The median ages of the patient and control groups were essentially identical. The investigation overall reported the following: The finding that TRBV07 was slightly underrepresented in patients was left unadjusted for multiple comparisons. Healthy controls showed no age-related increase in CD8+ clonality, whereas patients did (Spearman r ~ 0.49). CD8+ T-cell clonality in rheumatoid arthritis patients was not significantly different from that in age-matched healthy controls. Several identical CD8+ TCRB sequences were found in both blood and synovial fluid, and in about an eighth of the roughly 65 patients the largest CD8+ clone exceeded 20% of CD8+ cells. It was unknown which antigens the expanded CD8+ clones targeted, and their absence from virus-specific databases did not exclude viral specificity.

The immunoSEQ assay was applied to genomic DNA for TCRB CDR3 sequencing. For the original study's pipeline: Only a few patient CD8+ clones larger than 1% matched published virus-specific TCRB sequences when compared against them. Nothing other than productive TCRB rearrangements was included in the analyses. A clone was defined by a unique TCRB CDR3 sequence, and clonality was computed as a productive clonality index based on Shannon entropy. Repertoire overlap between two samples was calculated from the template counts of each clone relative to total templates per sample. A correlation with a Spearman r of 0.61 was found between V-gene usage by flow cytometry and V-gene usage by TCRB sequencing. Sourced from immuneACCESS, this table was stored by TCRdb with only in-frame sequences that have V and J called. A share of the clones is absent; for the studies checked, an unresolved V gene accounts for under half, and the remainder has no known explanation. V, J and clone size are taken as reported in that table, and D and trimming were inferred from the DNA itself. Counted in this sample were about 20,000 clones; about four fifths of them appeared once. Clones ranked in the top ten supply about 15% of the sample.

CDR1 SGDLS and CDR2 YYNGEE were looked up in the germline V gene. V loses 0 bases, J loses 6 bases, and the germline ends lie 12 bases apart. Spanning cysteine to phenylalanine, the CDR3 consists of 15 amino acids. Only the CDR3 part of the read is kept: 45 bases, read in frame from the first base. Comments on this clone: This clone's antigen is unknown. Base-call qualities are not available, and no considerably larger clone is one nucleotide away.

On an AutoMACS, CD4+ and CD8+ cells were isolated via positive magnetic bead selection, and their purity was verified by flow cytometry. Initial screening for clonal expansions relied on flow cytometry with a TCR V beta antibody panel, after which sorted CD8+ fractions underwent TCRB deep sequencing for characterization. Peripheral blood mononuclear cells were obtained using density gradient separation with Ficoll-Paque PLUS. Using Nucleospin Tissue or Tissue XS kits, DNA was extracted from CD4-enriched, CD8-enriched or PBMC samples, with quantification by a Qubit 2.0 fluorometer. In this chain, TRBV9 is recombined with TRBJ2-2, with the identity of the D gene unclear. The clonotype originates from an adult with rheumatoid arthritis. Sequencing input: CD8+ T cells sorted from blood. The DNA is as follows: TGTGCCAGCAGCGTAGACGTGGGAATGGCCGGGGAGCTGTTTTTT. It encodes CASSVDVGMAGELFF.